These 8 T cell receptor beta chains came from one sample sequenced in a study of T-cell reconstitution after alpha-beta-depleted transplantation in children. A TCRbeta library incorporating unique molecular identifiers was prepared. A single record per CDR3 protein comes from TCRdb applying MiXCR to the PCR reads. The repertoire has about 200,000 distinct CDR3 sequences, approximately 8.4% of them found once; the top ten carry 35%. The sample was PBMCs, mostly from graft donor cells, taken 360 days after TCRalphabeta/CD19-depleted stem cell transplant. All receptors derive from a male patient under 10 years old who had a stem cell transplant for acute myeloid leukemia, so the T cells may come from the graft donor.

The genes are TRBV25-1 and TRBJ2-4; D call uncertain. V gave up 6 bases and J gave up 0 bases, with 15 bases separating them. This CDR3 has 16 amino acids. Germline CDR1 is MGHDK and CDR2 is SYGVNS. CDR3 DNA sequence: TGTGCCAGCAGCCATGGGGTTTTTCGAGCCAAAAACATTCAGTACTTC. Translated: CASSHGVFRAKNIQYF.

A few counts support this clonotype. This chain joins TRBV20-1 and TRBJ2-1; D ambiguous. Germline CDR1 DFQATT, CDR2 SNEGSKA (reference sequence). Trimming removed 1 base from V and 5 bases from J, with 9 bases in between. The CDR3 has 13 residues. The CDR3 DNA reads as TGCAGTGCTAGAGGTGGCAGCGACAATGAGCAGTTCTTC. Its translation is CSARGGSDNEQFF.

This clonotype was seen only a few times. J is TRBJ1-5 and V is TRBV6-5; tentatively, D is TRBD1 (6 bases). Germline lookup yields CDR1 MNHEY and CDR2 SVGAGI. The CDR3 loop spans 14 amino acids. V was pared by 2 bases and J by 5 bases, with 10 bases between. The CDR3 DNA follows: TGTGCCAGCAGTTACGTTAACAGGGATCAGCCCCAGCATTTT. This encodes CASSYVNRDQPQHF.

The chain recombines TRBV3-1 with TRBJ2-5; TRBD1 aligns across 8 bases. The CDR3 is made up of 14 amino acids. Germline lookup yields CDR1 LGHDT and CDR2 YNNKEL (reference sequence). V lost 4 bases and J lost 5; bases outside the gene matches: 6. The CDR3: CASSRRTGQETQYF. The CDR3 coding sequence is TGTGCCAGCAGCCGAAGGACAGGGCAGGAGACCCAGTACTTC.

This clonotype was seen ten or more times. The genes are TRBV29-1 and TRBJ2-1; 12 bases line up with TRBD2. The CDR3 loop spans 14 amino acids. Losses at the gene ends were 7 bases for V and 5 bases for J; bases not matched to a gene: 6. Germline CDR1 reads SQVTM; CDR2 reads ANQGSEA. The CDR3 sequence: CSARPSGRDNEQFF. DNA for the CDR3: TGCAGCGCCCGTCCTAGCGGGAGGGACAATGAGCAGTTCTTC.

This clonotype was detected ten times or more. V gene TRBV12-3 or TRBV12-4 combines with J gene TRBJ1-1, with unresolved D. The CDR3 has 14 residues. Between the trimmed V and J ends, which lost 2 bases and 3 bases, there was a span of 10 bases. In DNA form, the CDR3 reads TGTGCCAGCAGTTTACTGGGCAGCTACACTGAAGCTTTCTTT. Its translation: CASSLLGSYTEAFF.

At least ten counts were recorded for this clonotype. The chain carries TRBV24-1 and TRBJ2-2, with D unresolved. CDR3 length: 13 amino acids. The germline V and J ends were trimmed by 4 bases and 0 bases, with 2 bases remaining between them. Germline CDR1 and CDR2: KGHDR and SFDVKD. CDR3 nucleotides: TGTGCCACCAGTGACACGAACACCGGGGAGCTGTTTTTT. Residues: CATSDTNTGELFF.

This clonotype turned up a few times. The rearrangement uses TRBV10-3 and TRBJ2-7, with D perhaps TRBD1 (5 bases). This CDR3 has 13 residues. V dropped 4 bases and J dropped 4 bases, with 11 bases sitting between them. From germline, CDR1 is ENHRY and CDR2 SYGVKD. The CDR3 bases are TGTGCCATCAGTGCGGCTACAGGTTACGAGCAGTACGTC. Residues: CAISAATGYEQYV.